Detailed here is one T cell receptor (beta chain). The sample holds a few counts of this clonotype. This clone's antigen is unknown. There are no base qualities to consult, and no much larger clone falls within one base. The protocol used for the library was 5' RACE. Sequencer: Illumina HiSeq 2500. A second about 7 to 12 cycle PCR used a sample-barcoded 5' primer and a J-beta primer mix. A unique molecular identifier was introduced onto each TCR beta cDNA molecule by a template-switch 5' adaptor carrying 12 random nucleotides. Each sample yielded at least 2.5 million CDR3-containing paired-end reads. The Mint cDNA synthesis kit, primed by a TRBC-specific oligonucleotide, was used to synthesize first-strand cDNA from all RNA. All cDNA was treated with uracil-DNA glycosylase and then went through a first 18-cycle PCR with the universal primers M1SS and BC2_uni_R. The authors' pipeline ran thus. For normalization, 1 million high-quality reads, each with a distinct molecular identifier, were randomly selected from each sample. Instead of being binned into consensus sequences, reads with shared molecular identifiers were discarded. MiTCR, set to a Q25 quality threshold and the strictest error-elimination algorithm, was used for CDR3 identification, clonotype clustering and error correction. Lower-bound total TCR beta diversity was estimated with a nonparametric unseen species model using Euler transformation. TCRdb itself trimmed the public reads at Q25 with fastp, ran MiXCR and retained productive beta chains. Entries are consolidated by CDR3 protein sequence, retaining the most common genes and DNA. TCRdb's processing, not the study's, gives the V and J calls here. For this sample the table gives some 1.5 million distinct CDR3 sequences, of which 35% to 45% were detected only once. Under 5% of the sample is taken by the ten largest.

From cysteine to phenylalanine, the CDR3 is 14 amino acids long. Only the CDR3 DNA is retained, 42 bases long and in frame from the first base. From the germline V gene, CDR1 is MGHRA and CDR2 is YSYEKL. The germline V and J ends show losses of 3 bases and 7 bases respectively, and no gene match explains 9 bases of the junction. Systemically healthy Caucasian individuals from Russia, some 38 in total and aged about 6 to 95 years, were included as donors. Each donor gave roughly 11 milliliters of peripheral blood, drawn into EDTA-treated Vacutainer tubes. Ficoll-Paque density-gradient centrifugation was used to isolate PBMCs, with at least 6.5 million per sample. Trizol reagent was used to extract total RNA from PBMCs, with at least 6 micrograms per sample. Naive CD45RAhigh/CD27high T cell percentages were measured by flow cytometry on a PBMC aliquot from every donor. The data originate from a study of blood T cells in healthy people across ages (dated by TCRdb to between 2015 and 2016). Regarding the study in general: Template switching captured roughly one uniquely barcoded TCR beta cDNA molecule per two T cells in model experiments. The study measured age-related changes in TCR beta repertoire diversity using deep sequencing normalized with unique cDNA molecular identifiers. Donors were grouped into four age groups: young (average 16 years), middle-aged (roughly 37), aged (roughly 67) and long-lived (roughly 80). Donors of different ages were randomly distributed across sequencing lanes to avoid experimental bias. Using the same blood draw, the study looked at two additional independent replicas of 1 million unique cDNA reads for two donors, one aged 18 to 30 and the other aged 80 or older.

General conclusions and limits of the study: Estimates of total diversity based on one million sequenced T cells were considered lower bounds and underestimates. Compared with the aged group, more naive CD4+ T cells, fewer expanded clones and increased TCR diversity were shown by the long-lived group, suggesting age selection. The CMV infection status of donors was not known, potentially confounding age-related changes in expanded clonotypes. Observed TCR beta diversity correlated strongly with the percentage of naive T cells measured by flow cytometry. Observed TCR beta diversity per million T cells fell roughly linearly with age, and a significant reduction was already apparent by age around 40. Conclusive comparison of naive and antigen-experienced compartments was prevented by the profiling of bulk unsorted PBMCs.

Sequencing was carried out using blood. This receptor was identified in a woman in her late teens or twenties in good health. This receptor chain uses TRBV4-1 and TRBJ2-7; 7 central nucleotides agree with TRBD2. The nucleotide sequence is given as TGCGCCAGCAGCCACCTACTAGCGAAAGATGAGCAGTACTTC. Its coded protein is CASSHLLAKDEQYF.